This TCR beta chain was documented in a study of blood T cell repertoires in COVID-19. On the study more broadly: Acute-phase and convalescent COVID-19 samples originated in the United States, Italy and Spain.

Study members were between roughly 18 and 100 years old and lived in roughly 24 US regions. Recovered status applied to Cohort 3 donors who had two consecutive negative PCRs. It also applied to those with clearance or with symptom resolution. Profiling relied on immunoSEQ multiplex PCR, and the TCRdb table lists in-frame clones only, not all of them. The table includes about 220,000 clones, under 90% detected once. Trimming removed 6 bases at V and 4 bases at J, with 21 bases between. The CDR3 is made up of 16 amino acids. Germline assignment: CDR1 KGHSH and CDR2 LQKENI. The chain combines TRBV18 with TRBJ1-2; TRBD1 is a possible D gene (6 bases). The source is a woman aged 60-75 years who had recovered from COVID-19. Sequencing was done on a sample of PBMCs or T cells enriched from blood (not recorded which). DNA of the CDR3: TGTGCCAGCTCCCCCTCCCTGGGGGGGGGCCTCTATGGCTACACCTTC. Protein product: CASSPSLGGGLYGYTF. The entire variable domain, with the rest obtained from reference TRBV18 and TRBJ1-2, is as follows: NAGVMQNPRHLVRRRGQEARLRCSPMKGHSHVYWYRQLPEEGLKFMVYLQKENIIDESGMPKERFSAEFPKEGPSILRIQQVVRGDSAAYFCASSPSLGGGLYGYTFGSGTRLTVV.